Listed here is a single T cell receptor (beta chain). This sample is drawn from a study of shared clonotypes between healthy human individuals. Germline CDR1 is MNHNS and CDR2 is SASEGT. With 3 bases clipped from V and 3 bases from J, the junction kept 5 bases outside the gene matches. There are 15 residues in the CDR3. The repertoire was sequenced with immunoSEQ multiplex PCR; TCRdb's copy has only in-frame clones and lacks some. The top ten clones hold roughly 1.7% of a sample with about 2.2 million clones, roughly 95% of them seen once. CD45RO negativity and positive selection for CCR7 defined naive CD8 cells, a population that excluded terminally differentiated effector memory CD45RA+ cells.

The sequencing sample was made of naive CD8+ T cells from PBMCs. This chain connects TRBV6-1 to TRBJ2-1; 7 bases match TRBD2. This receptor was obtained from a man aged 18 to 29 in good health. Some clones in this sample may be carry-over from other donors' samples. The CDR3 nucleotides are TGTGCCAGCAGTGATTGGGGGGGGGACTACAATGAGCAGTTCTTC. Protein: CASSDWGGDYNEQFF.